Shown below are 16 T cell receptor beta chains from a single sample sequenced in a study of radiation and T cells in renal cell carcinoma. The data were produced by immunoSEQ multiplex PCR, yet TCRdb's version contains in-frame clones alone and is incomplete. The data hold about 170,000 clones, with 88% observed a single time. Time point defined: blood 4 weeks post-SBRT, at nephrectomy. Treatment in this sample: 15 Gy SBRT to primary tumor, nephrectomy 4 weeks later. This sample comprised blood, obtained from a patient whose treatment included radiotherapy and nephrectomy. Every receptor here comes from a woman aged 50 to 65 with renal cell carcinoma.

As DNA, the CDR3 is TGCAGCGCCAAGGGCAACTATGGCTACACCTTC. This encodes CSAKGNYGYTF. The rearrangement links TRBV29-1 to TRBJ1-2; no clear D. The V end was cut by 7 bases, the J end by 2 bases, with 8 bases between. Germline loops: CDR1 SQVTM, CDR2 ANQGSEA. The CDR3 runs 11 residues.

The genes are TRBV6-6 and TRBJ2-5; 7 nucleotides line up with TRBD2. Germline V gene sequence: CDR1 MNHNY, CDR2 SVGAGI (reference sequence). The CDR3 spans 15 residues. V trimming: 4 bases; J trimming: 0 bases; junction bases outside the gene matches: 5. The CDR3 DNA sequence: TGTGCCAGCAGTTGGGCTAGCGGCGACCAAGAGACCCAGTACTTC. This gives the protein CASSWASGDQETQYF.

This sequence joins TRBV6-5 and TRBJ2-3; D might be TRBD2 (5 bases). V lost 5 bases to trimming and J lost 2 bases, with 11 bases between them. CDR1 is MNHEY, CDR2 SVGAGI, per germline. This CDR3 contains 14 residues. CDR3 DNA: TGTGCCAGCAGTCCCCCCGGGGACACAGATACGCAGTATTTT. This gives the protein CASSPPGDTDTQYF.

CDR3 nucleotide sequence: TGTGCCAGCAGTGAAAATCTGGACAGGGATGGCTACACCTTC. This translates into CASSENLDRDGYTF. The gene calls are TRBV6-1 and TRBJ1-2; 8 bases match TRBD1. The CDR3 runs to 14 residues. Per the germline V gene, CDR1 is MNHNS and CDR2 is SASEGT. The J segment lost 6 bases and the V segment lost 2 bases, leaving 5 bases of the junction unmatched.

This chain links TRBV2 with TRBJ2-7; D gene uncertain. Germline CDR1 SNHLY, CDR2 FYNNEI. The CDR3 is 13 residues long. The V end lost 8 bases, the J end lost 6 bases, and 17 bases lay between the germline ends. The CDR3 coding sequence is TGTGCCAGCTCAACATACTTGGGCAGCGAGCAGTACTTC. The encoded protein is CASSTYLGSEQYF.

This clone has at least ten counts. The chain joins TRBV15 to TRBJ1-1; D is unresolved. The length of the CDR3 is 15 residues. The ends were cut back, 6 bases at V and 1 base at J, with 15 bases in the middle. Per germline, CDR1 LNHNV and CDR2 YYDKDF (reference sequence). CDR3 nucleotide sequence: TGTGCCACCAGGGCCCGTAGGACTGGGAACACTGAAGCTTTCTTT. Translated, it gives CATRARRTGNTEAFF.

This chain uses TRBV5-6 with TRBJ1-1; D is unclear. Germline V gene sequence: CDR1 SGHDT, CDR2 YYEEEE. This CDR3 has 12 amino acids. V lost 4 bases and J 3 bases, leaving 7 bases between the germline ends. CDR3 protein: CASSPSDTEAFF. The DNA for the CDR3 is TGTGCCAGCAGCCCGTCCGACACTGAAGCTTTCTTT. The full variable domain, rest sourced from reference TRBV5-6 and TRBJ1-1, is DAGVTQSPTHLIKTRGQQVTLRCSPKSGHDTVSWYQQALGQGPQFIFQYYEEEERQRGNFPDRFSGHQFPNYSSELNVNALLLGDSALYLCASSPSDTEAFFGQGTRLTVV.

In nucleotides, the CDR3 is TGTGCCAGCAGTCCCCGACGACAAGAGACCCAGTACTTC. It translates to CASSPRRQETQYF. V usage is TRBV6-5 and J usage is TRBJ2-5; no clear D gene. The germline CDR1 and CDR2 sequences are MNHEY and SVGAGI. The CDR3 is 13 residues long. Trimming left V 5 bases short and J 2 bases short, with 9 bases between.

The chain's CDR3 is CAISEEVAGSTDTQYF. As DNA, the CDR3 is TGTGCCATCAGTGAGGAGGTGGCAGGGTCCACAGATACGCAGTATTTT. J is TRBJ2-3 and V is TRBV10-3; D may be TRBD1 (5 bases). Trimming shortened V by 2 bases and J by 2 bases, and 14 bases separated the two germline ends. Germline V CDR1 and CDR2: ENHRY, SYGVKD. CDR3 length: 16 amino acids.

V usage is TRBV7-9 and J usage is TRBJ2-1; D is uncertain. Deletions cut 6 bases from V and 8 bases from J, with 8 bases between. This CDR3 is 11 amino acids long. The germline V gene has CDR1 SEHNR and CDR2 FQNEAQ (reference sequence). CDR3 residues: CASRELHEQFF. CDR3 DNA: TGTGCCAGCAGAGAATTGCATGAGCAGTTCTTC. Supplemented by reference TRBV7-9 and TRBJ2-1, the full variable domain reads DTGVSQNPRHKITKRGQNVTFRCDPISEHNRLYWYRQTLGQGPEFLTYFQNEAQLEKSRLLSDRFSAERPKGSFSTLEIQRTEQGDSAMYLCASRELHEQFFGPGTRLTVL.

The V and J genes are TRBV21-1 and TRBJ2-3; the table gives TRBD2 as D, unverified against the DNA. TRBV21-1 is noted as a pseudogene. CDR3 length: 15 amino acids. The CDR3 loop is CARKRLAGNRDTQYF. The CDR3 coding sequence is TGTGCCAGGAAAAGACTAGCGGGCAACCGGGATACGCAGTATTTT.

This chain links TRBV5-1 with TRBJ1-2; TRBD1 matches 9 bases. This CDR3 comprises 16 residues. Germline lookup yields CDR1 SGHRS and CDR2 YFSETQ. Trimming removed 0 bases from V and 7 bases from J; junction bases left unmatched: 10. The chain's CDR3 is CASSLGPIGTGTGYTF. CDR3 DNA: TGCGCCAGCAGCTTGGGCCCGATTGGGACAGGGACTGGCTACACCTTC.

DNA of the CDR3: TGTGCCAGCAGCTTTTTATGGGGAGGGATATCCTACGAGCAGTACTTC. Residues: CASSFLWGGISYEQYF. The J gene is TRBJ2-7, the V gene TRBV5-8; TRBD2 matches at 7 bases. The germline V gene has CDR1 SGHTS and CDR2 YDEGEE. The CDR3 is 16 residues long. Trimming took 2 bases from V and 1 from J; bases not matched to a gene: 9.

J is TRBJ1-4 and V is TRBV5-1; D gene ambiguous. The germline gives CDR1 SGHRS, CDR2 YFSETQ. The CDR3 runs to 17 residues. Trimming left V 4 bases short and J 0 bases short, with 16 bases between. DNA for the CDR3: TGCGCCAGCAGCCCCGGACGGGTAGGAGCAACTAATGAAAAACTGTTTTTT. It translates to CASSPGRVGATNEKLFF.

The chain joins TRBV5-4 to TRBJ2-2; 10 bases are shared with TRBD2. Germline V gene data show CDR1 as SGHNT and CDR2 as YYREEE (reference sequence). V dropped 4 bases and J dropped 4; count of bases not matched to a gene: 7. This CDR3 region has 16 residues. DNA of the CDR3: TGTGCCAGCAGCACCCTAGCGGGGGCTCTCACCGGGGAGCTGTTTTTT. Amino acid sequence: CASSTLAGALTGELFF.

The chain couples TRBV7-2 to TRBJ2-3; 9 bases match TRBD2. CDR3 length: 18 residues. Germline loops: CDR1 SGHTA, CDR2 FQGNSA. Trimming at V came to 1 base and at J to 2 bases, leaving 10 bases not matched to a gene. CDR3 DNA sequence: TGTGCCAGCAGCTTAGTGCTAGCGGGGCCCTCTACCACAGATACGCAGTATTTT. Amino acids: CASSLVLAGPSTTDTQYF.